The following is a T cell receptor (beta chain) sequence with its context. The antigen remains undetermined. The data were taken from a study of response to subunit inactivated influenza vaccine. Whole-study findings and limits: Authors suggested seasonal influenza vaccinations each recruit few new T cells.

A single record per CDR3 protein comes from TCRdb applying MiXCR to the RT-PCR reads. The sample includes 860,000 or so distinct CDR3 sequences, 20% to 25% of them seen just once. The germline V gene encodes CDR1 SGHRS and CDR2 YFSETQ. This CDR3 comprises 15 residues. The V and J ends lost 5 bases and 0 bases respectively, with 12 bases between them. The rearrangement uses TRBV5-1 and TRBJ2-1; D not certain. Sequenced here: PBMCs from blood, sampled roughly 5 days after vaccination. The sequence derives from a man aged 45-60 years who received an inactivated influenza vaccine. CDR3 residues: CASRLDLSSYNEQFF. The CDR3 DNA follows: TGCGCCAGCAGGCTCGACCTGAGCTCCTACAATGAGCAGTTCTTC.